This T cell receptor beta chain emerged from a study of T cells in Graves' hyperthyroidism and ophthalmopathy. This clonotype was seen ten or more times. Trimming took off 5 bases at V and 6 bases at J, with 12 bases between the two ends. Germline CDR1 reads SGHAT; CDR2 reads FQNNGV. This CDR3 is built from 13 residues. TCR beta CDR3 sequences were amplified from RNA transcripts. In the first-round RT-PCR of the TCR CDR3, the HTBI primer set was used. MiXCR, run by TCRdb on the multiplex PCR reads, gives a single entry per CDR3 protein. The sample carries about 400,000 distinct CDR3 sequences, around 15% recorded once.

J is TRBJ2-3 and V is TRBV11-2; no definite D call. Sequenced input: blood. The clonotype was recovered from a young man with Graves' ophthalmopathy. The CDR3: CASSLPSGDTQYF. The DNA of the CDR3 is TGTGCCAGCAGCCTCCCTTCTGGGGATACGCAGTATTTT. Full variable domain (rest looked up from reference TRBV11-2 and TRBJ2-3): EAGVAQSPRYKIIEKRQSVAFWCNPISGHATLYWYQQILGQGPKLLIQFQNNGVVDDSQLPKDRFSAERLKGVDSTLKIQPAKLEDSAVYLCASSLPSGDTQYFGPGTRLTVL.